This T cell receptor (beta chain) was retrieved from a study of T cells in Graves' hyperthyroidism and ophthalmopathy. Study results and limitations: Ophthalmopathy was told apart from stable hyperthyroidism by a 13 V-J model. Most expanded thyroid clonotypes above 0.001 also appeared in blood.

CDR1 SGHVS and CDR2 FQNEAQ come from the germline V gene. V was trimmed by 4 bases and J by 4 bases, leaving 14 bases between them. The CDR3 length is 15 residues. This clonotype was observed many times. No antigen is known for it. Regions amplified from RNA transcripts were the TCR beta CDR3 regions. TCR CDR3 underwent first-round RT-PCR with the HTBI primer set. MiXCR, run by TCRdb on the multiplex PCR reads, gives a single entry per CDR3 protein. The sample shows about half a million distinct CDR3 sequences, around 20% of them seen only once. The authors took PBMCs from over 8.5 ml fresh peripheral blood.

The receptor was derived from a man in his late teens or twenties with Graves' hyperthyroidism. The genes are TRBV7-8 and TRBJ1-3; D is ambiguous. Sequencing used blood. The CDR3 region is CASSSRNAAGNTIYF. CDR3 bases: TGTGCCAGCAGCTCCCGTAATGCAGCCGGAAACACCATATATTTT.